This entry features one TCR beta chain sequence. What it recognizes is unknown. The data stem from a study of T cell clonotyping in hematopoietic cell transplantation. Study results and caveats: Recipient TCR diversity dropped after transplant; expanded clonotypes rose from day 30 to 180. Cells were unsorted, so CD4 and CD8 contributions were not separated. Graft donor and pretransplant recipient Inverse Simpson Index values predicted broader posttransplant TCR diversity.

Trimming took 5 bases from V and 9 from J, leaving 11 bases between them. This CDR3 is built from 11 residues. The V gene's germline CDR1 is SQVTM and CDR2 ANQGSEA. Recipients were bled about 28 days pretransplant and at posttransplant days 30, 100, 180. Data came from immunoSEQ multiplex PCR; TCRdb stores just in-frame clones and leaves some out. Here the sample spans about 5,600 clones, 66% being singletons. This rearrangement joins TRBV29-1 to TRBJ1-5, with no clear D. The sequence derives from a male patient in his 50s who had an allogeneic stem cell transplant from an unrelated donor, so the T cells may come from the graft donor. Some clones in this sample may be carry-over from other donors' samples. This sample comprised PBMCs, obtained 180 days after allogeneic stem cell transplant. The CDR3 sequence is CSVKGSGPQHF. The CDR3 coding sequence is TGCAGCGTTAAGGGTAGTGGGCCCCAGCATTTT.